This T cell receptor (beta chain) is drawn from a study of T cells in Graves' hyperthyroidism and ophthalmopathy. TCR beta CDR3 regions were amplified from RNA. Initially, a first-round RT-PCR of the TCR CDR3 employed the HTBI primer set. TCRdb reprocessed the multiplex PCR reads via MiXCR and lists one record per CDR3 protein. The sample holds roughly 640,000 distinct CDR3 sequences, approximately 16% seen once. The germline V gene has CDR1 SNHLY and CDR2 FYNNEI. Trimming removed 4 bases from V and 2 bases from J, with 8 bases in between. The CDR3 runs to 13 residues. This clonotype was detected ten times or more.

This sequence originates from a woman between 40 and 50 years old with Graves' ophthalmopathy. The chain employs TRBV2 and TRBJ1-2; D uncertain. Sequenced: blood. The DNA for the CDR3 is TGTGCCAGCAGTGGGACCCAGAACTATGGCTACACCTTC. Protein: CASSGTQNYGYTF. The variable domain in full, completed from reference TRBV2 and TRBJ1-2, reads EPEVTQTPSHQVTQMGQEVILRCVPISNHLYFYWYRQILGQKVEFLVSFYNNEISEKSEIFDDQFSVERPDGSNFTLKIRSTKLEDSAMYFCASSGTQNYGYTFGSGTRLTVV.